These 24 T cell receptor beta chains originate from one sample sequenced in a study of T-cell memory formation after mild COVID-19. TCRdb reanalysed the 5' RACE reads using MiXCR and keeps one entry per CDR3 protein. The sample holds a few hundred thousand distinct CDR3 sequences, under 15% seen once. The sequencing input was PBMCs or a T cell subset sorted from them (not recorded which). These receptors were obtained from a man between 18 and 29 years old who had mild COVID-19 (a few samples of this study predate the infection). Cell type and time point are not known.

The chain couples TRBV3-1 to TRBJ2-7; no firm D call. Trimming shortened V by 1 base and J by 11 bases, and 12 bases separated the two germline ends. Germline assignment: CDR1 LGHDT and CDR2 YNNKEL (reference sequence). The CDR3 loop spans 12 amino acids. CDR3 nucleotides: TGTGCCAGCAGCCAAGCCGCCCAGGAGAAGTACTTC. Translation gives CASSQAAQEKYF.

The rearrangement links TRBV5-1 to TRBJ1-6, with D possibly matching TRBD1 (5 bases). The CDR3 is 16 amino acids. The V end lost 0 bases, the J end lost 7 bases, and 14 bases lay between the germline ends. CDR1 and CDR2 from the germline V gene are SGHRS and YFSETQ. The CDR3 is CASSLEGTATNSPLHF. Here the CDR3 DNA reads TGCGCCAGCAGCTTGGAAGGGACGGCCACAAATTCACCCCTCCACTTT.

This clonotype was counted only a few times. The chain uses TRBV12-3 or TRBV12-4 and TRBJ1-5; TRBD1 is a possible D gene (5 bases). Trimming shortened V by 6 bases and J by 0 bases, and 12 bases separated the two germline ends. This CDR3 comprises 15 residues. The CDR3 bases are TGTGCCAGCAGCATCTCCCAGGGTAGCAATCAGCCCCAGCATTTT. It is translated as CASSISQGSNQPQHF.

This clonotype was seen more than once but under ten times. V and J are TRBV20-1 and TRBJ2-3; TRBD2 matches 13 bases. This CDR3 contains 15 residues. The ends lost 6 bases at V and 2 bases at J; junction bases unmatched: 5. Looked up from germline, CDR1 is DFQATT and CDR2 is SNEGSKA (reference sequence). CDR3 in amino acids: CSAETSGGFTDTQYF. Here the CDR3 DNA reads TGCAGTGCCGAGACTAGCGGGGGGTTCACAGATACGCAGTATTTT.

As to this clonotype: Germline and junction disagree at one end, which may indicate a read error. This rearrangement joins TRBV20-1 to TRBJ1-2; TRBD1 matches 9 bases. Germline values: CDR1 DFQATT, CDR2 SNEGSKA (reference sequence). The CDR3 totals 11 residues. The CDR3 DNA sequence: TGCAGTGCGCGGACAGGGGTTGGCCACACCTTC. Its translation is CSARTGVGHTF.

This clonotype has a count of ten or more. The chain recombines TRBV5-1 with TRBJ2-3; D gene uncertain. This CDR3 comprises 15 residues. Trimming cost V 1 base and J 0 bases, with 9 bases left between them. The V gene's germline CDR1 is SGHRS and CDR2 YFSETQ. Here the CDR3 DNA reads TGCGCCAGCAGCTTGATGGGGTTTAGCACAGATACGCAGTATTTT. Its translation is CASSLMGFSTDTQYF.

V and J are TRBV7-9 and TRBJ2-1, with D possibly TRBD1 on 6 matching bases. This CDR3 region has 13 residues. V gave up 5 bases and J gave up 9 bases, with 14 bases separating them. Germline assignment: CDR1 SEHNR and CDR2 FQNEAQ (reference sequence). The CDR3 reads CASSREAGAEQFF. The CDR3, as DNA: TGTGCCAGCAGCCGTGAGGCAGGGGCTGAGCAGTTCTTC. The whole variable domain, filled in from reference TRBV7-9 and TRBJ2-1, reads DTGVSQNPRHKITKRGQNVTFRCDPISEHNRLYWYRQTLGQGPEFLTYFQNEAQLEKSRLLSDRFSAERPKGSFSTLEIQRTEQGDSAMYLCASSREAGAEQFFGPGTRLTVL.

This clonotype has more than one count but fewer than ten. The chain employs TRBV12-3 or TRBV12-4 and TRBJ2-2; the D gene could be TRBD1 or TRBD2 (6 bases each). The CDR3 spans 14 residues. Trimming left V 10 bases short and J 4 bases short, with 16 bases between. In nucleotides, the CDR3 is TGTGCCACCTCGTGGGGGGCGCGCACCGGGGAGCTGTTTTTT. It is translated as CATSWGARTGELFF.

This clonotype was seen only a few times. The V gene is TRBV9, the J gene TRBJ1-5; a possible D gene is TRBD1 (6 bases). CDR3 size: 14 residues. V dropped 4 bases and J dropped 4 bases, with 12 bases sitting between them. Per the germline V gene, CDR1 is SGDLS and CDR2 is YYNGEE. The CDR3 coding sequence is TGTGCCAGCAGCCAAGGACAGCTGAATCAGCCCCAGCATTTT. This encodes CASSQGQLNQPQHF.

This clonotype has at least ten counts. The chain combines TRBV7-2 with TRBJ2-6, with D tentatively TRBD1 (6 bases). The CDR3 has 17 residues. V gave up 1 base and J gave up 1 base, with 11 bases separating them. Germline CDR1 and CDR2: SGHTA and FQGNSA. CDR3 sequence (DNA): TGTGCCAGCAGCTTAGTGACAGGAAATTCTGGGGCCAACGTCCTGACTTTC. This translates into CASSLVTGNSGANVLTF.

Ten or more counts support this clonotype. This chain uses TRBV4-2 with TRBJ2-3; D is uncertain. Deletions cut 1 base from V and 1 base from J, with 9 bases between. Germline CDR1 reads LGHNA; CDR2 reads YNFKEQ. This CDR3 is 15 amino acids long. The CDR3 reads CASSQGSRGTDTQYF. Here the CDR3 DNA reads TGTGCCAGCAGCCAAGGGAGTCGGGGCACAGATACGCAGTATTTT.

This clonotype has just a few counts. V and J are TRBV3-1 and TRBJ1-2; the D is unclear. Germline V gene data show CDR1 as LGHDT and CDR2 as YNNKEL (reference sequence). The V end lost 10 bases, the J end lost 6 bases, and 12 bases lay between the germline ends. This CDR3 spans 11 amino acids. The CDR3 DNA reads as TGTGCCACAGGACCTTGGGATGGCTACACCTTC. The encoded protein is CATGPWDGYTF.

The V gene is TRBV12-3 or TRBV12-4, the J gene TRBJ2-7; TRBD1 aligns across 10 bases. The CDR3 is 13 residues long. With 6 bases clipped from V and 12 bases from J, the junction kept 11 bases outside the gene matches. Written as DNA, the CDR3 is TGTGCCAGCAGCAACCGGGACAGGGGTTTGCGGTACTTC. This translates into CASSNRDRGLRYF.

This chain uses TRBV5-4 with TRBJ1-5; 10 nucleotides align to TRBD1. Germline-derived CDR1 and CDR2 are SGHNT and YYREEE (reference sequence). The J segment lost 6 bases and the V segment lost 4 bases, leaving 7 bases of the junction unmatched. The CDR3 is 15 amino acids. CDR3 in DNA: TGTGCCAGCAGCGCGGGACAGGGGAGAGGTCAGCCCCAGCATTTT. This sequence encodes CASSAGQGRGQPQHF.

This clonotype was counted between two and nine times. This chain links TRBV4-3 with TRBJ2-5; 7 bases align to TRBD1. There are 13 residues in the CDR3. Germline loops: CDR1 LGHNA, CDR2 YSLEER. J gave up 5 bases and V 3 bases, and 3 bases lay outside the gene matches. CDR3 bases: TGCGCCAGCAGCCATGGGACAGATGAGACCCAGTACTTC. Protein: CASSHGTDETQYF.

Comments on this clonotype: Since a much larger clone is just one base distant, this may be a read error. The V call is TRBV6-5, the J call TRBJ2-7; 7 positions agree with TRBD2. The CDR3 runs to 16 residues. Germline V gene lookup returns CDR1 MNHEY and CDR2 SVGAGI. J gave up 6 bases and V 5 bases, and 16 bases lay outside the gene matches. The DNA of the CDR3 is TGTGCCAGCAGTCTCCTCCCAGGGAGGGGTACAGGCGAGCAGTACTTC. It codes for CASSLLPGRGTGEQYF.

The table lists this clonotype with a few counts. This chain uses TRBV5-6 with TRBJ2-7; maybe TRBD2 (7 bases). Germline V lookup: CDR1 SGHDT, CDR2 YYEEEE. Trimming took off 4 bases at V and 1 base at J, with 15 bases between the two ends. The CDR3 has 15 amino acids. As DNA, the CDR3 is TGTGCCAGCAGCACTGAGGGGGGGCTTTCCTACGAGCAGTACGTC. Translation: CASSTEGGLSYEQYV.

With regard to this clonotype: It may be a read error: a sequence one base away is much more abundant. In DNA form, the CDR3 reads TGTGCCAGCAGAGTGTCGGGACAGATCATTACGAACACCGGGGAGCTGTTTTTT. Residues: CASRVSGQIITNTGELFF. The J gene is TRBJ2-2, the V gene TRBV9; 7 bases match TRBD1. Germline V gives CDR1 SGDLS, CDR2 YYNGEE. Trimming cost V 5 bases and J 0 bases; bases outside gene matches: 13. The CDR3 has 18 amino acids. Variable domain in full (rest from reference TRBV9 and TRBJ2-2): DSGVTQTPKHLITATGQRVTLRCSPRSGDLSVYWYQQSLDQGLQFLIQYYNGEERAKGNILERFSAQQFPDLHSELNLSSLELGDSALYFCASRVSGQIITNTGELFFGEGSRLTVL.

The V and J genes are TRBV24-1 and TRBJ1-5; D gene unclear. Germline CDR1 is KGHDR and CDR2 is SFDVKD. Trimming cost V 3 bases and J 4 bases, with 3 bases left between them. The CDR3 covers 12 residues. DNA for the CDR3: TGTGCCACCAGTGATATGAATCAGCCCCAGCATTTT. Protein sequence: CATSDMNQPQHF.

This clonotype was seen only a few times. The rearrangement links TRBV6-5 to TRBJ2-7; the match to TRBD1 covers 11 bases. CDR3 size: 13 residues. With 7 bases clipped from V and 6 bases from J, the junction kept 5 bases outside the gene matches. Per the germline V gene, CDR1 is MNHEY and CDR2 is SVGAGI. CDR3 amino acids: CASKGTGGGEQYF. DNA of the CDR3: TGTGCCAGCAAAGGGACAGGGGGTGGCGAGCAGTACTTC.

CDR3 region: CASSYSINSGGANEQFF. DNA of the CDR3: TGTGCCAGCAGTTACTCGATCAATAGCGGGGGGGCCAATGAGCAGTTCTTC. The rearrangement links TRBV6-5 to TRBJ2-1, with TRBD2 identical over 11 bases. CDR3 length equals 17 residues. The germline V gene has CDR1 MNHEY and CDR2 SVGAGI. Germline trimming cut 0 bases from V and 6 bases from J; bases unmatched to any gene: 7.

Only a few counts were recorded for this clonotype. The CDR3 loop is CATTPWGAGPLHF. DNA for the CDR3: TGTGCCACTACCCCCTGGGGGGCCGGACCCCTCCACTTT. V gene TRBV19 combines with J gene TRBJ1-6, with D possibly matching TRBD1 (6 bases). V was clipped by 10 bases and J by 12 bases, with 19 bases between them. CDR1 and CDR2 (germline): LNHDA, SQIVND (reference sequence). CDR3 size: 13 residues.

This clonotype has just a few counts. This chain links TRBV12-3 or TRBV12-4 with TRBJ1-1; D is uncertain. The CDR3 extends over 13 amino acids. V shed 2 bases and J shed 5 bases, with 9 bases lying between them. CDR3 coding DNA: TGTGCCAGCAGTTTAATACGAGGGACTGAAGCTTTCTTT. Translating gives CASSLIRGTEAFF.

The table lists this clonotype with many counts. The chain is built from TRBV7-9 and TRBJ2-7, with D perhaps matching TRBD2 (5 bases). This CDR3 is 12 amino acids long. Germline V gene lookup returns CDR1 SEHNR and CDR2 FQNEAQ (reference sequence). The V and J ends lost 5 bases and 4 bases respectively, with 9 bases between them. The CDR3 loop reads CASSRTSYEQYV. CDR3 coding DNA: TGTGCCAGCAGCCGTACTAGTTACGAGCAGTACGTC.